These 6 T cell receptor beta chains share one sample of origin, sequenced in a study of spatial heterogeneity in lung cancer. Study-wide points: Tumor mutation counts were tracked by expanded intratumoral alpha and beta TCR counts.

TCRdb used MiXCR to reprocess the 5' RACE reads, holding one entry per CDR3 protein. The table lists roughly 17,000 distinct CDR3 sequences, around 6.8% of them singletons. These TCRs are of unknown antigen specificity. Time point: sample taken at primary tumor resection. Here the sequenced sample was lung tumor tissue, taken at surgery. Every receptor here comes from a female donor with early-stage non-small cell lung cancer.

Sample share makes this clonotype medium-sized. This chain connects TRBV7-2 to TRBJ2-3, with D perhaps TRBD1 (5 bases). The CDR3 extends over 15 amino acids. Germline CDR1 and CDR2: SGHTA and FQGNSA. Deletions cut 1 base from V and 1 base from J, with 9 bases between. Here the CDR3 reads CASSLEGRGTDTQYF. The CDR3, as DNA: TGTGCCAGCAGCTTAGAAGGCAGGGGCACAGATACGCAGTATTTT.

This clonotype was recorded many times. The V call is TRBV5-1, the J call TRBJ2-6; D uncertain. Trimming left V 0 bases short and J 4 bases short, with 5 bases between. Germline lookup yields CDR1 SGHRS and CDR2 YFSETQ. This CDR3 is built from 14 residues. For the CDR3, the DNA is TGCGCCAGCAGCTTGGCGTCGGGGGCCAACGTCCTGACTTTC. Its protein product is CASSLASGANVLTF.

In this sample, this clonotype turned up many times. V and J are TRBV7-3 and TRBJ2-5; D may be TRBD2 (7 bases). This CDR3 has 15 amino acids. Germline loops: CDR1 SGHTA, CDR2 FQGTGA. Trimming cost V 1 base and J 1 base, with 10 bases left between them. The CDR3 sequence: CASSLMGGPQETQYF. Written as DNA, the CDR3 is TGTGCCAGCAGCTTAATGGGGGGGCCCCAAGAGACCCAGTACTTC.

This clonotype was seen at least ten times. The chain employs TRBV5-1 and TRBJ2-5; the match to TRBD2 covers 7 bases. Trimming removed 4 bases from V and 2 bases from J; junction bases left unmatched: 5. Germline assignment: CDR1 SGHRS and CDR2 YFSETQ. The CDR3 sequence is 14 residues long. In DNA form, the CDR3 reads TGCGCCAGCAGCCCGGGGACTACACAAGAGACCCAGTACTTC. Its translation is CASSPGTTQETQYF.

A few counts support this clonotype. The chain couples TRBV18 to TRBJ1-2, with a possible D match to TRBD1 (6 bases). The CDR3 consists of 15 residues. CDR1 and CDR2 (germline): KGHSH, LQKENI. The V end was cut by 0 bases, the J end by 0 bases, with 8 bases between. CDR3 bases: TGTGCCAGCTCACCACCCCAGGGGACTAACTATGGCTACACCTTC. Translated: CASSPPQGTNYGYTF.

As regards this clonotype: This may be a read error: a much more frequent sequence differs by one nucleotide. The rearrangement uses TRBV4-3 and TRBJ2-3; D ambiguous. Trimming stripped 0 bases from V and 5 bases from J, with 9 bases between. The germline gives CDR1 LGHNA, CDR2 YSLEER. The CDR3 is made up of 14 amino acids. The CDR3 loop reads CASSQELIIDTQYF. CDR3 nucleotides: TGCGCCAGCAGCCAAGAACTTATCATAGATACGCAGTATTTT.